This T cell receptor (beta chain) was obtained from a study of T-cell reconstitution after alpha-beta-depleted transplantation in children. Germline-derived CDR1 and CDR2 are ENHRY and SYGVKD. The CDR3 has 14 residues. Trimming cost V 10 bases and J 2 bases; bases outside gene matches: 10. Using unique molecular identifiers, the investigators prepared the TCRbeta library. TCRdb reprocessed the PCR reads with MiXCR, giving one entry per CDR3 protein. The sample comprises around 600,000 distinct CDR3 sequences, 15% to 20% of which are singletons, and over 0.95% rests with the top ten. This clonotype was seen ten or more times.

The material sequenced was PBMCs from the stem cell graft donor, taken from the stem cell graft. The chain joins TRBV10-3 to TRBJ2-5; 7 bases line up with TRBD2. This clonotype originated in a human donor who donated a stem cell graft to a child with acute myeloid leukemia. The CDR3 is CASNTGGGQETQYF. CDR3 in DNA: TGTGCCAGCAACACGGGAGGAGGGCAAGAGACCCAGTACTTC.